This TCR beta chain was captured in a study of blood T cell repertoires in COVID-19. Assay used: immunoSEQ multiplex PCR; TCRdb lists only in-frame clones, some missing. The sample lists fewer than 500,000 clones, around 90% occurring once. V dropped 5 bases and J dropped 13; count of bases not matched to a gene: 14. The CDR3 consists of 14 residues. Germline CDR1 is SEHNR and CDR2 is FQNEAQ (reference sequence). The receptor comes from a young woman with acute COVID-19. The material sequenced was PBMCs or T cells enriched from blood (not recorded which). This chain connects TRBV7-9 to TRBJ2-4; 7 bases align to TRBD2. CDR3 sequence: CASSAATSVGIQYF. For the CDR3, the DNA is TGTGCCAGCAGCGCCGCCACTAGCGTCGGGATACAGTACTTC.